This TCR beta chain originates from a study of T cell responses to AZD1222 COVID-19 vaccine. Clones were sequenced by immunoSEQ multiplex PCR, and TCRdb holds only the in-frame ones, with some missing. The sample has about 150,000 clones, around 85% seen once. The CDR3 length is 14 residues. With 0 bases removed from V and 10 bases from J, the gap between germline ends came to 10 bases. CDR1 is LGHNA and CDR2 is YNFKEQ in the germline V gene. The TCR comes from an adult in good health. The rearrangement uses TRBV4-2 and TRBJ1-6, with no clear D. Sequences were derived from peripheral blood, sampled on day 0 of MenACWY control vaccination. CDR3 DNA: TGTGCCAGCAGCCAAGATGGGGTTGGCTCACCCCTCCACTTT. It is translated as CASSQDGVGSPLHF.